These 17 T cell receptor beta chains were sequenced from one sample in a study of CXCR3-negative and CXCR3-positive naive CD8 T cells. Each TRB cDNA library was prepared by 5' RACE (with UMI labels). TCRdb reprocessed the 5' RACE reads, keeping one entry per CDR3 protein, no DNA. This sample's table has tens of thousands of distinct CDR3 sequences. The sequenced sample was memory CD8+ T cells from blood. Receptor source: a human donor in good health. Some clones in this sample may be carry-over from other donors' samples.

The genes are TRBV6-2 or TRBV6-3 and TRBJ2-6; with no DNA, the TCRdb D assignment of TRBD1 cannot be verified. Germline CDR1 is MNHEY and CDR2 is SVGEGT. The CDR3 runs to 15 residues. CDR3 sequence reads: CASSWGHSGANVLTF.

CDR3 amino acids: CASSVDEGTIYF. The rearrangement links TRBV9 to TRBJ1-3; TCRdb's D call of TRBD1 is untestable without DNA. In germline, CDR1 is SGDLS, CDR2 YYNGEE. The CDR3 length is 12 residues.

The chain combines TRBV7-2 with TRBJ2-1; TCRdb's D gene call, TRBD2, goes unchecked for lack of DNA. CDR3 length: 15 amino acids. In germline, CDR1 is SGHTA, CDR2 FQGNSA. The CDR3 sequence is CASSLQRGGAGEQFF.

The J gene is TRBJ2-1, the V gene TRBV20-1. The CDR3 sequence is 13 residues long. Germline V gene data show CDR1 as DFQATT and CDR2 as SNEGSKA (reference sequence). CDR3 residues: CSARGSWDNEQFF.

The chain is built from TRBV12-3 or TRBV12-4 and TRBJ1-1; the D call from TCRdb, TRBD1, cannot be confirmed without DNA. There are 13 residues in the CDR3. Here the CDR3 reads CASRQGLNTEAFF.

CDR3 in amino acids: CSVRGQPSYEQYF. The V gene is TRBV29-1, the J gene TRBJ2-7; the TCRdb D gene call, TRBD1, has no DNA to confirm it. The germline V gene encodes CDR1 SQVTM and CDR2 ANQGSEA. This CDR3 is built from 13 residues.

This rearrangement joins TRBV25-1 to TRBJ1-2; TCRdb selects TRBD1, and the lack of DNA leaves this call unchecked. The CDR3 is 16 residues long. The germline gives CDR1 MGHDK, CDR2 SYGVNS. CDR3 loop: CASSALTGSENYGYTF.

This chain joins TRBV12-3 or TRBV12-4 and TRBJ1-5; no DNA is available, so the TRBD1 call from TCRdb remains unchecked. There are 13 residues in the CDR3. This CDR3 is CASSDTINQPQHF.

The chain has TRBV29-1 and TRBJ2-1. Germline assignment: CDR1 SQVTM and CDR2 ANQGSEA. This CDR3 is built from 13 residues. The CDR3 sequence is CSALRGSYNEQFF.

The rearrangement links TRBV11-2 to TRBJ2-2. CDR3 length: 13 amino acids. Germline assignment: CDR1 SGHAT and CDR2 FQNNGV. The CDR3: CANSHIYTGELFF.

The rearrangement uses TRBV20-1 and TRBJ1-2; checking the TCRdb D call of TRBD1 is not possible without DNA. The length of the CDR3 is 16 residues. Germline assignment: CDR1 DFQATT and CDR2 SNEGSKA (reference sequence). This CDR3 reads CSARTSLQDRNEGYTF.

The chain links TRBV7-9 to TRBJ2-7; TCRdb selects TRBD2, and the lack of DNA leaves this call unchecked. Germline CDR1 and CDR2: SEHNR and FQNEAQ (reference sequence). The CDR3 has 15 amino acids. The CDR3 loop is CASSLFPGLPYEQYF.

The CDR3 is CSGMGYTEAFF. The chain is built from TRBV29-1 and TRBJ1-1. Germline CDR1 SQVTM, CDR2 ANQGSEA. The CDR3 is 11 amino acids.

The chain employs TRBV20-1 and TRBJ1-5; TCRdb gives TRBD1 as the D gene, but with no DNA this cannot be confirmed. This CDR3 has 15 residues. Germline V gene data show CDR1 as DFQATT and CDR2 as SNEGSKA (reference sequence). The CDR3 region is CSARDRTGLRQPQHF.

The gene calls are TRBV10-2 and TRBJ2-1; the D gene TCRdb calls, TRBD1, cannot be checked with no DNA. This CDR3 region has 13 residues. Germline CDR1 WSHSY, CDR2 SAAADI. CDR3 residues: CASRGGDYNEQFF.

The chain has TRBV6-4 and TRBJ2-1; TCRdb names TRBD2, which stays unverified in the absence of DNA. Per germline, CDR1 MRHNA and CDR2 SNTAGT. This CDR3 spans 15 amino acids. The CDR3 loop is CASSDLSGGVNEQFF.

The V and J genes are TRBV7-2 and TRBJ2-7; the D call from TCRdb, TRBD1, cannot be confirmed without DNA. The CDR3 is 16 amino acids. From germline, CDR1 is SGHTA and CDR2 FQGNSA. The CDR3 loop reads CASSLVGGARRSEQYF.